These T cell receptor beta chains were read from a single sample in a study of T cell changes during pregnancy in multiple sclerosis. Sequencing used immunoSEQ multiplex PCR; TCRdb keeps in-frame clones, though not all of them. Of tens of thousands of clones listed, roughly 96% were seen once; the top ten hold roughly 2.3%. The sequencing used CD8+ T cells from peripheral blood mononuclear cells, collected after pregnancy. These receptors were obtained from a female donor with multiple sclerosis, enrolled in a pregnancy study. The CDR3 runs from the conserved cysteine through the conserved F or W. The order of the fields is J gene, V gene, clone size, D gene, CDR3 length, CDR3 DNA, CDR3 protein. A D gene is named only where the DNA matches it firmly. Some rows mark clone size as missing; the rest say once, few, many or name a class of expanded clone.

J: TRBJ1-4
V: TRBV5-3
size: NA
D: TRBD1
length: 15
DNA: TGTGCCAGAAGCTTGGATACAGGGGACGGGGAAAAACTGTTTTTT
CDR3: CARSLDTGDGEKLFF

J: TRBJ1-5
V: TRBV28
size: NA
D: TRBD1
length: 15
DNA: TGTGCCAGCACGATTGACAGGGGTAATCAATGGCCCCAGCATTTT
CDR3: CASTIDRGNQWPQHF

J: TRBJ2-6
V: TRBV10-3
size: NA
D: TRBD1
length: 15
DNA: TGTGCCATCACCGGACAGGGTCCTGGGGCCAACGTCCTGACTTTC
CDR3: CAITGQGPGANVLTF

J: TRBJ2-2
V: TRBV4-1
size: NA
D: NA
length: 14
DNA: TGCGCCAGCAGCCAGGGCCCGAACACCGGGGAGCTGTTTTTT
CDR3: CASSQGPNTGELFF

J: TRBJ2-1
V: TRBV11-3
size: once
D: TRBD1
length: 15
DNA: TGTGCCAGCAGCCCCATAGCAGGGACAGTCCCGCCGCAGTTCTTC
CDR3: CASSPIAGTVPPQFF

J: TRBJ2-2
V: TRBV5-6
size: once
D: NA
length: 12
DNA: TGTGCCAGCAGCCCGGGGGCCGGGGAGCTGTTTTTT
CDR3: CASSPGAGELFF

J: TRBJ1-1
V: TRBV6-6
size: NA
D: NA
length: 14
DNA: TGTGCCAGCAGTTACTTAGGGGTAGGCACTGAAGCTTTCTTT
CDR3: CASSYLGVGTEAFF

J: TRBJ2-7
V: TRBV2
size: NA
D: NA
length: 12
DNA: TGTGCCAAAGGGGACTCCAACTACGAGCAGTACTTC
CDR3: CAKGDSNYEQYF

J: TRBJ2-1
V: TRBV11-3
size: NA
D: TRBD1
length: 15
DNA: TGTGCCAGCAGCTCCCGGGACAGGGGGGCCAATGAGCAGTTCTTC
CDR3: CASSSRDRGANEQFF

J: TRBJ2-5
V: TRBV7-9
size: NA
D: TRBD2
length: 17
DNA: TGTGCCAGCAGCTTAGAAGACTGGGGCGGGGAGGGAGAGACCCAGTACTTC
CDR3: CASSLEDWGGEGETQYF

J: TRBJ2-5
V: TRBV7-9
size: NA
D: NA
length: 16
DNA: TGTGCCAGCACCGGGGTGGCAGCAGTCCACCAAGAGACCCAGTACTTC
CDR3: CASTGVAAVHQETQYF

J: TRBJ2-7
V: TRBV30
size: NA
D: TRBD2
length: 15
DNA: TGTGCCTGGAATAACGGACTAGCGGGAGCCCCCGAGCAGTACTTC
CDR3: CAWNNGLAGAPEQYF

J: TRBJ2-3
V: TRBV7-5
size: NA
D: NA
length: 17
DNA: TGTGCCAGAAGCTTAGCGAGGCCTAGCGGGTTCACAGATACGCAGTATTTT
CDR3: CARSLARPSGFTDTQYF

J: TRBJ2-3
V: TRBV7-9
size: NA
D: TRBD2
length: 16
DNA: TGTGCCAGCAGCTTTGAGTTAGCGGGAGGTACAGATACGCAGTATTTT
CDR3: CASSFELAGGTDTQYF

J: TRBJ2-7
V: TRBV10-3
size: NA
D: NA
length: 15
DNA: TGTGCCATCAGTGAGTCTAGGAGACAGGACGACGAGCAGTACTTC
CDR3: CAISESRRQDDEQYF

J: TRBJ2-3
V: TRBV7-9
size: NA
D: NA
length: 15
DNA: TGTGCCAGCAGCCCCAGGGGGGTCGGCACAGATACGCAGTATTTT
CDR3: CASSPRGVGTDTQYF

J: TRBJ2-7
V: TRBV27
size: NA
D: TRBD1
length: 13
DNA: TGTGCCAGCAGTTATGGGACAGGGTACGAGCAGTACTTC
CDR3: CASSYGTGYEQYF

J: TRBJ2-7
V: TRBV5-4
size: NA
D: NA
length: 14
DNA: TGTGCCAGCAGCCTAAACCCTTATCGCGGGGAGCAGTACTTC
CDR3: CASSLNPYRGEQYF

J: TRBJ2-1
V: TRBV28
size: NA
D: NA
length: 12
DNA: TGTGCCAGCAGTTTATCCCTCAATGAGCAGTTCTTC
CDR3: CASSLSLNEQFF

J: TRBJ1-5
V: TRBV28
size: NA
D: NA
length: 12
DNA: TGTGCCAGCAGTACAGGGAATCAGCCCCAGCATTTT
CDR3: CASSTGNQPQHF

J: TRBJ2-3
V: TRBV15
size: NA
D: NA
length: 17
DNA: TGTGCCACCAGCAGACAATCCCCGGGACACCTCACAGATACGCAGTATTTT
CDR3: CATSRQSPGHLTDTQYF

J: TRBJ1-5
V: TRBV6-5
size: NA
D: NA
length: 15
DNA: TGTGCCAGCAGTCAAACTCGGGGGGCCGGTCAGCCCCAGCATTTT
CDR3: CASSQTRGAGQPQHF

J: TRBJ2-2
V: TRBV11-2
size: NA
D: NA
length: 17
DNA: TGTGCCAGCAGCTTAGTGCGGCAGGGATCGAACACCGGGGAGCTGTTTTTT
CDR3: CASSLVRQGSNTGELFF

J: TRBJ2-3
V: TRBV13
size: once
D: NA
length: 15
DNA: TGTGCCAGCAGCTTCCATACGACTGGCACAGATACGCAGTATTTT
CDR3: CASSFHTTGTDTQYF

J: TRBJ2-5
V: TRBV19
size: NA
D: NA
length: 16
DNA: TGTGCCAGTAGTATAGTGACCAGCGGGTCACAAGAGACCCAGTACTTC
CDR3: CASSIVTSGSQETQYF

J: TRBJ2-1
V: TRBV15
size: NA
D: TRBD2
length: 16
DNA: TGTGCCACCAGCAGAGTCTTAGCTAGCGGCTACAATGAGCAGTTCTTC
CDR3: CATSRVLASGYNEQFF

J: TRBJ2-7
V: TRBV7-2
size: NA
D: TRBD2
length: 15
DNA: TGTGCCAGCAGCGAGGGACTAGCGGGCACCTACGAGCAGTACTTC
CDR3: CASSEGLAGTYEQYF

J: TRBJ2-1
V: TRBV7-9
size: once
D: TRBD2
length: 16
DNA: TGTGCCAGCAGCCTTGGGCCTAGCGGTATGTGGGATGAGCAGTTCTTC
CDR3: CASSLGPSGMWDEQFF

J: TRBJ2-7
V: TRBV5-1
size: once
D: TRBD2
length: 15
DNA: TGCGCCAGCAGCCTGCGTAATAGCGGGATCTACGAGCAGTACTTC
CDR3: CASSLRNSGIYEQYF

J: TRBJ1-1
V: TRBV29-1
size: NA
D: NA
length: 17
DNA: TGCAGCGTTGAAGATTGGGGGGGGGCTATCCTGAACACTGAAGCTTTCTTT
CDR3: CSVEDWGGAILNTEAFF

J: TRBJ2-7
V: TRBV2
size: NA
D: NA
length: 13
DNA: TGTGCCAGCACCGAGGCCCGCTCCTACGAGCAGTACTTC
CDR3: CASTEARSYEQYF

J: TRBJ2-7
V: TRBV5-6
size: NA
D: TRBD2
length: 16
DNA: TGTGCCAGCAGCGCTTCGGGACTAGCGGGAGTTTACGAGCAGTACTTC
CDR3: CASSASGLAGVYEQYF

J: TRBJ2-1
V: TRBV28
size: NA
D: TRBD2
length: 15
DNA: TGTGCCAGCAGGGAACTAGCGGAAACATACAATGAGCAGTTCTTC
CDR3: CASRELAETYNEQFF

J: TRBJ2-1
V: TRBV2
size: NA
D: TRBD2
length: 15
DNA: TGTGCCAGCAGGGACTCTAGCGGGGTTTACAATGAGCAGTTCTTC
CDR3: CASRDSSGVYNEQFF

J: TRBJ2-7
V: TRBV28
size: NA
D: TRBD2
length: 15
DNA: TGTGCCAGCAGTTGGGGCTATGGGGGGGCCTACGAGCAGTACTTC
CDR3: CASSWGYGGAYEQYF

J: TRBJ2-3
V: TRBV7-9
size: NA
D: NA
length: 12
DNA: TGTGCCAGCAGCTCAGAGGGAGATACGCAGTATTTT
CDR3: CASSSEGDTQYF

J: TRBJ2-7
V: TRBV10-3
size: NA
D: NA
length: 14
DNA: TGTGCCATCAGGCCGGCAGGGGACACCTACGAGCAGTACTTC
CDR3: CAIRPAGDTYEQYF

J: TRBJ2-1
V: TRBV29-1
size: once
D: TRBD2
length: 16
DNA: TGCAGCGTTGCGTACCTTACCGGGACTAGGGGCAATGAGCAGTTCTTC
CDR3: CSVAYLTGTRGNEQFF

J: TRBJ1-2
V: TRBV7-9
size: NA
D: NA
length: 13
DNA: TGTGCCAGCAGCCTCAATACAGGTTATGGCTACACCTTC
CDR3: CASSLNTGYGYTF

J: TRBJ1-4
V: TRBV28
size: NA
D: TRBD1
length: 14
DNA: TGTGCCAGCACCGGACAGGGCACTAATGAAAAACTGTTTTTT
CDR3: CASTGQGTNEKLFF

J: TRBJ2-1
V: TRBV9
size: NA
D: NA
length: 14
DNA: TGTGCCAGCAGCGTACTAGGAAACTACAATGAGCAGTTCTTC
CDR3: CASSVLGNYNEQFF

J: TRBJ1-4
V: TRBV28
size: NA
D: TRBD1
length: 13
DNA: TGTGCCAGCAGTTTAAAACAGGGGGGAAAACTGTTTTTT
CDR3: CASSLKQGGKLFF

J: TRBJ2-7
V: TRBV28
size: NA
D: TRBD2
length: 14
DNA: TGTGCCAGCAGATTCGACGGGACTAGTTACGAGCAGTACTTC
CDR3: CASRFDGTSYEQYF

J: TRBJ2-7
V: TRBV11-1
size: NA
D: NA
length: 14
DNA: TGTGCCAGCAGCTTACGGCGCAGGGGCTACGAGCAGTACTTC
CDR3: CASSLRRRGYEQYF

J: TRBJ2-7
V: TRBV19
size: NA
D: NA
length: 13
DNA: TGTGCCAGTAGTATCGCAAATACAGCCGAGCAGTACTTC
CDR3: CASSIANTAEQYF

J: TRBJ2-7
V: TRBV30
size: NA
D: TRBD1
length: 14
DNA: TGTGCCTGGAAACGGACAGGGGTATACTACGAGCAGTACTTC
CDR3: CAWKRTGVYYEQYF

J: TRBJ2-5
V: TRBV7-9
size: NA
D: NA
length: 17
DNA: TGTGCCAGCAGCTTAGAACGAGACAGCCCGTACCAAGAGACCCAGTACTTC
CDR3: CASSLERDSPYQETQYF

J: TRBJ1-2
V: TRBV9
size: NA
D: TRBD1
length: 14
DNA: TGTGCCAGCAGCGTAGACAGGGGGGCCTATGGCTACACCTTC
CDR3: CASSVDRGAYGYTF

J: TRBJ2-3
V: TRBV6-6
size: NA
D: NA
length: 16
DNA: TGTGCCAGCAGTTACTCCAGCCTAGCGAAAGCAGATACGCAGTATTTT
CDR3: CASSYSSLAKADTQYF

J: TRBJ2-7
V: TRBV6-5
size: NA
D: NA
length: 13
DNA: TGTGCCAGCAGTTACGAGTTCTCCTACGAGCAGTACTTC
CDR3: CASSYEFSYEQYF

J: TRBJ2-7
V: TRBV27
size: NA
D: TRBD2
length: 16
DNA: TGTGCCAGCAGGGGTGATCAAGCGGGATCTCCCCACGAGCAGTACTTC
CDR3: CASRGDQAGSPHEQYF

J: TRBJ2-1
V: TRBV27
size: NA
D: TRBD2
length: 13
DNA: TGTGCCAGCAGTTCCCGGACTAGCCCTGAGCAGTTCTTC
CDR3: CASSSRTSPEQFF

J: TRBJ1-2
V: TRBV28
size: NA
D: TRBD1
length: 12
DNA: TGTGCCAGCGACAGGGGAAGTTATGGCTACACCTTC
CDR3: CASDRGSYGYTF

J: TRBJ2-5
V: TRBV18
size: NA
D: NA
length: 14
DNA: TGTGCCAGCTCACCGCCGGCGGTCCAAGAGACCCAGTACTTC
CDR3: CASSPPAVQETQYF

J: TRBJ2-1
V: TRBV27
size: NA
D: NA
length: 13
DNA: TGTGCCAGCAGTTTCGTGGACTCCAATGAGCAGTTCTTC
CDR3: CASSFVDSNEQFF

J: TRBJ1-1
V: TRBV4-1
size: once
D: NA
length: 13
DNA: TGCGCCAGCAGCCTGGGGGGGAACACTGAAGCTTTCTTT
CDR3: CASSLGGNTEAFF

J: TRBJ1-5
V: TRBV27
size: NA
D: TRBD1
length: 14
DNA: TGTGCCAGCAGTCCGGACAGGGTAGACCAGCCCCAGCATTTT
CDR3: CASSPDRVDQPQHF

J: TRBJ1-1
V: TRBV7-2
size: NA
D: NA
length: 15
DNA: TGTGCCAGCAGCTTACCCCCTTACGGGGGGAGTGAAGCTTTCTTT
CDR3: CASSLPPYGGSEAFF

J: TRBJ2-1
V: TRBV19
size: NA
D: NA
length: 11
DNA: TGTGCCAGTAGTATCACTGGTGAGCAGTTCTTC
CDR3: CASSITGEQFF